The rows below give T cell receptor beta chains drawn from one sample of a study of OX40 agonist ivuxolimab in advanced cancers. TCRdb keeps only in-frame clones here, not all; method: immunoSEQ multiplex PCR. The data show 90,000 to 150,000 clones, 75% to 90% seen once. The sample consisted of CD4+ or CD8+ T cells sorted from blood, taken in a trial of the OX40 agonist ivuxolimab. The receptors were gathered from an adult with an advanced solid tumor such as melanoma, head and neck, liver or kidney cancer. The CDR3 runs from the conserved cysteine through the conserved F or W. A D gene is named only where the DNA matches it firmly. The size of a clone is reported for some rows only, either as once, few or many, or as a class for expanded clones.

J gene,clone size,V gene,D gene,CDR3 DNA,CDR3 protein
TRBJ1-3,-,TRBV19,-,TGTGCCAGTAGCCCACTGACGGGTAATGGAAACACCATATATTTT,CASSPLTGNGNTIYF
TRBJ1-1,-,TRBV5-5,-,TGTGCCAGCAGCTTTCAGGGGAGCACTGAAGCTTTCTTT,CASSFQGSTEAFF
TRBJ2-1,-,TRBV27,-,TGTGCCAGCAGTTTAACCCAGTCCTACAATGAGCAGTTCTTC,CASSLTQSYNEQFF
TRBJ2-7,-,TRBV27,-,TGTGCCAGCAGCCCCAGCGACAAACCCTACGAGCAGTACTTC,CASSPSDKPYEQYF
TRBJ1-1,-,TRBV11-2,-,TGTGCCAGCAGCTTCGGGTCTGAAGCTTTCTTT,CASSFGSEAFF
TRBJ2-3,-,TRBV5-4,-,TGTGCCAGCAGCTTGGGACTAGAAGTTACGCAGTATTTT,CASSLGLEVTQYF
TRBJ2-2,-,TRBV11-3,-,TGTGCCAGCAGCTTAGTGAGCCTAGCTGGTACCGGGGAGCTGTTTTTT,CASSLVSLAGTGELFF
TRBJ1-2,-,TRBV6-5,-,TGTGCCAGCAGTTACTTTCGTGAGGGGTATGGCTACACCTTC,CASSYFREGYGYTF
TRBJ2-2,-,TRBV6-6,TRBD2,TGTGCCAGCATTACTAGCGGGGGGTCCGGGGAGCTGTTTTTT,CASITSGGSGELFF
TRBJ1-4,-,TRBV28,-,TGTGCCAGCTTGGGCTCAACTAATGAAAAACTGTTTTTT,CASLGSTNEKLFF
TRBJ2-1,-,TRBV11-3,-,TGTGCCAGCAGCACGGGGATCTACAATGAGCAGTTCTTC,CASSTGIYNEQFF
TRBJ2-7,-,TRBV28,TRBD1,TGTGCCAGCAGTTTGCTGGCTCAGGGGGCGAGACACGAGCAGTACTTC,CASSLLAQGARHEQYF
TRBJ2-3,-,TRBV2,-,TGTGCCAGCATGAGGCGATTTAGCACAGATACGCAGTATTTT,CASMRRFSTDTQYF
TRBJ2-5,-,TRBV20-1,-,TGCAGTGCTAGGACTGGGGAGACCCAGTACTTC,CSARTGETQYF
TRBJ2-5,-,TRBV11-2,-,TGTGCCAGCAGCAGAGACCCGCACCCATTGGAGACCCAGTACTTC,CASSRDPHPLETQYF
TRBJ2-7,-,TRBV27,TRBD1,TGTGCCAGCAGTTTGTCCACACCGGGACAGGTGGGGTACGAGCAGTACTTC,CASSLSTPGQVGYEQYF
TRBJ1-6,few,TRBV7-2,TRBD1,TGTGCCAGCAGCCCATTAGTACAGGGGGCTTCACCCCTCCACTTT,CASSPLVQGASPLHF
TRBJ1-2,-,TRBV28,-,TGTGCCAGCAGTTTTGAAGGCTACACCTTC,CASSFEGYTF
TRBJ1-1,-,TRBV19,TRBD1,TGTGCCAGTCAGGGACAGGGGAACACTGAAGCTTTCTTT,CASQGQGNTEAFF
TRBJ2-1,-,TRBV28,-,TGTGCCAGTGGGCGGGATGAGCAGTTCTTC,CASGRDEQFF
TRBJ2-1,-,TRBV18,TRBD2,TGTGCCAGCTCACCTCCGGGACTAGCGGGGGGATTGGAGTTCTTC,CASSPPGLAGGLEFF
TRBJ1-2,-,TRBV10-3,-,TGTGCCATCAGGTCTACAGGTGTCTATGGCTACACCTTC,CAIRSTGVYGYTF
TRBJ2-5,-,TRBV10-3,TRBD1,TGTGCCATCAACAACCGGGACAGGGGCCAAGAGACCCAGTACTTC,CAINNRDRGQETQYF
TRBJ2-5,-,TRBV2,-,TGTGCCAGCAGTGACCTCCAAGAGACCCAGTACTTC,CASSDLQETQYF
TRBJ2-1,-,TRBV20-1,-,TGCAGTGCCCCCGACGTAGTGGAGCAGTTCTTC,CSAPDVVEQFF
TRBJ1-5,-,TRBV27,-,TGTGCCAGCAGTTTACGCTCGGGGGATAGCAATCAGCCCCAGCATTTT,CASSLRSGDSNQPQHF
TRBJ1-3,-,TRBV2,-,TGTGCCAGCAGCGAGATGGGTCTTTACTCTGGAAACACCATATATTTT,CASSEMGLYSGNTIYF
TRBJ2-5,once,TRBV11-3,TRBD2,TGTGCCAGCAGCTTAGTTTCGGCGAGCGGGGGAATAGAGACCCAGTACTTC,CASSLVSASGGIETQYF
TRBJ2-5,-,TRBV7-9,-,TGTGCCAGCAGCTTCGAGGAAGAGACCCAGTACTTC,CASSFEEETQYF
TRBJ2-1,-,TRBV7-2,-,TGTGCCAGCAGCTTAGGGCTGACTACCAACAATGAGCAGTTCTTC,CASSLGLTTNNEQFF
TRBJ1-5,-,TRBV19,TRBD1,TGTGCCAGTAGCATCATACAGGGGGCCGGCAATCAGCCCCAGCATTTT,CASSIIQGAGNQPQHF
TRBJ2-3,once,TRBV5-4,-,TGTGCCAGCAGCTTGGATCGGGGTTTGTCAGATACGCAGTATTTT,CASSLDRGLSDTQYF
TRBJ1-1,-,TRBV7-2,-,TGTGCCAGCAGCTTTGGTTCACGGGGTGAAGCTTTCTTT,CASSFGSRGEAFF
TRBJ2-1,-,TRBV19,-,TGTGCCAGTTCTAACTACAATGAGCAGTTCTTC,CASSNYNEQFF
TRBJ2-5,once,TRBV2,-,TGTGCCAGCAGTCGGGTAGCGGAGTTAGATACCCAGTACTTC,CASSRVAELDTQYF
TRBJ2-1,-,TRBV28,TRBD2,TGTGCCAGCAGTTCGACTAGCGGGGGGGACAATGAGCAGTTCTTC,CASSSTSGGDNEQFF
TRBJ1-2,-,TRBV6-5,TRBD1,TGTGCCAGCACGGACCCAGGGGGCGCTTTTGATGGCTACACCTTC,CASTDPGGAFDGYTF
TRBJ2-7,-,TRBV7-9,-,TGTGCCAGCAGCTCAGGGGCAGGGACCTACGAGCAGTACTTC,CASSSGAGTYEQYF
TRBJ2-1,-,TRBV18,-,TGTGCCAGCTCAAGGCAGTCCCCCTACAATGAGCAGTTCTTC,CASSRQSPYNEQFF
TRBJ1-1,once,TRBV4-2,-,TGTGCCAGCAGCCCAAGGGGAGGGAATCCTATGGACACTGAAGCTTTCTTT,CASSPRGGNPMDTEAFF
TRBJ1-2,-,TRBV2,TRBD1,TGTGCCAGCACTCTGACAGGGGGCGCAGAGTATGGCTACACCTTC,CASTLTGGAEYGYTF
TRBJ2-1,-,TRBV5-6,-,TGTGCCAGCAGCTTGGTGGGTCAGGGCAGGGATGAGCAGTTCTTC,CASSLVGQGRDEQFF
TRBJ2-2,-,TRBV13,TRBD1,TGTGCCAGCAGCCAGTCGGGACAGGGGGCCTGGGAGCTGTTTTTT,CASSQSGQGAWELFF
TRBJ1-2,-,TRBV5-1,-,TGCGCCAGCAGCTTGGAAACCAACAGCTATGGCTACACCTTC,CASSLETNSYGYTF
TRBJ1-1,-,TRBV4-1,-,TGCGCCAGCAGACCCCCCCAGGCCCACACTGAAGCTTTCTTT,CASRPPQAHTEAFF
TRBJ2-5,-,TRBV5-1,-,TGCGCCAGCAGCTTCGGCACCAGAGGCGTCTCCGGGGCAGAGACCCAGTACTTC,CASSFGTRGVSGAETQYF
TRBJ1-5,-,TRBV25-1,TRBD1,TGTGCCAGCAGTAGGACAGGAGGCAATCAGCCCCAGCATTTT,CASSRTGGNQPQHF
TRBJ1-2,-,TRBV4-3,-,TGCGCCAGCAGCCAAGAACCCCAGCCGACATATGGCTACACCTTC,CASSQEPQPTYGYTF
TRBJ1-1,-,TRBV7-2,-,TGTGCCAGCAGCTTAGATGGGGGCGCGGGGATAGGCACTGAAGCTTTCTTT,CASSLDGGAGIGTEAFF
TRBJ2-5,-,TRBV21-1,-,TGTGCCACGATACGGGCAGGTCAAGAGACCCAGTACTTC,CATIRAGQETQYF
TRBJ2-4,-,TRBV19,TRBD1,TGTGCCAGTAGTATGATGGGACAGGTTAACATTCAGTACTTC,CASSMMGQVNIQYF
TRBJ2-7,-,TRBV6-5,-,TGTGCCAGCACAGGGACCGGTTCCTACGAGCAGTACTTC,CASTGTGSYEQYF
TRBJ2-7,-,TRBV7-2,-,TGTGCCAGCAGCTTAGATCTCGGTCCCCCCAACGAGCAGTACTTC,CASSLDLGPPNEQYF
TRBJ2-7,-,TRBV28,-,TGTGCCAGCAGTTTAGAGCGTTCTTTCGGCGAGCAGTACTTC,CASSLERSFGEQYF
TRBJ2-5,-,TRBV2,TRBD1,TGTGCCAGCGGGACAGATGAAGAGACCCAGTACTTC,CASGTDEETQYF